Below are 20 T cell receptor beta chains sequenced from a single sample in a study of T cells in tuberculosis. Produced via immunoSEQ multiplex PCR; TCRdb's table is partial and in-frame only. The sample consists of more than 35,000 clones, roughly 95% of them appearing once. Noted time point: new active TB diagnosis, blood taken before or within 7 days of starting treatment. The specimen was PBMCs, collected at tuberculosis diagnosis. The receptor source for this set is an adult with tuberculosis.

The CDR3 DNA follows: TGTGCCAGCAGGAGACAGGGGACAGATACGCAGTATTTT. This gives the protein CASRRQGTDTQYF. The gene calls are TRBV27 and TRBJ2-3; TRBD1 agrees at 8 bases. V was pared by 6 bases and J by 3 bases, with 2 bases of the junction left unmatched. The CDR3 extends over 13 amino acids. The germline gives CDR1 MNHEY, CDR2 SMNVEV (reference sequence).

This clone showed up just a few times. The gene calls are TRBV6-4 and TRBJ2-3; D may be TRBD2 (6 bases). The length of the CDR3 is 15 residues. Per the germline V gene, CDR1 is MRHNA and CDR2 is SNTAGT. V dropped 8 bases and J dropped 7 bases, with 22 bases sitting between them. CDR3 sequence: CASSDFSGPFYTQYF. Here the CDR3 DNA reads TGTGCCAGCTCCGATTTTAGCGGACCTTTCTATACGCAGTATTTT.

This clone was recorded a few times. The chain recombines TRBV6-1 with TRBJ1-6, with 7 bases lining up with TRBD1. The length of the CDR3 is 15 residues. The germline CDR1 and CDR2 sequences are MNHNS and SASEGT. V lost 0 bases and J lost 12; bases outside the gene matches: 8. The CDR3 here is CASSEASQGHLPLHF. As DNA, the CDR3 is TGTGCCAGCAGTGAAGCGTCACAGGGGCACTTACCCCTCCACTTT.

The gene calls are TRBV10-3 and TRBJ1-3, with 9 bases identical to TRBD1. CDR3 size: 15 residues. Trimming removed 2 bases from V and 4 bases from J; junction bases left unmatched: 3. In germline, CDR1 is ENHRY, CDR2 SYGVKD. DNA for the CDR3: TGTGCCATCAGTGAGAGGGACAGGGTAGGAAACACCATATATTTT. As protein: CAISERDRVGNTIYF.

For the CDR3, the DNA is TGTGCCAGTAGTCCCCGGGACAGGGGAAGTGGAAACACCATATATTTT. Translating it yields CASSPRDRGSGNTIYF. The chain recombines TRBV19 with TRBJ1-3; TRBD1 aligns across 10 bases. The CDR3 length is 16 residues. With V trimmed by 5 bases and J by 3 bases, 7 bases remained unmatched. Germline CDR1 LNHDA, CDR2 SQIVND (reference sequence).

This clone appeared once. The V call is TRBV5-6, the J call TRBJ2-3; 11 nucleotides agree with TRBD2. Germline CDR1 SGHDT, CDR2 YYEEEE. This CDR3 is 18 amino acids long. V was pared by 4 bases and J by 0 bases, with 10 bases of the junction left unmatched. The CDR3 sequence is CASSAGTSGYFSTDTQYF. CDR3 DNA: TGTGCCAGCAGCGCGGGGACTAGCGGTTACTTTAGCACAGATACGCAGTATTTT.

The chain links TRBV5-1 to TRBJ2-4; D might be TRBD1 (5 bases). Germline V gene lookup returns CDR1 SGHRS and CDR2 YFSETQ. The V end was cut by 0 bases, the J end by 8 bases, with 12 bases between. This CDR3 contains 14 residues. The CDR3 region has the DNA TGCGCCAGCAGCTTGGTTCAGGGTGACCACATTCAGTACTTC. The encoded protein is CASSLVQGDHIQYF.

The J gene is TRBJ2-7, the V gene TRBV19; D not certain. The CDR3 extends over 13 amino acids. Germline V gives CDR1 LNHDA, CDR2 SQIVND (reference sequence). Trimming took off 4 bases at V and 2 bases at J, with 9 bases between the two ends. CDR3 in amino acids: CASSTPEAYEQYF. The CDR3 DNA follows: TGTGCCAGTAGTACCCCCGAGGCCTACGAGCAGTACTTC.

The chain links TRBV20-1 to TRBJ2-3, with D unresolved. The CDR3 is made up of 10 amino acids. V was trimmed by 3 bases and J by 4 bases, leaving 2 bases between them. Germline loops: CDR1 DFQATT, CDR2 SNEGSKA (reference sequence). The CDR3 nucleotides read TGCAGTGCTAGCTCAGATACGCAGTATTTT. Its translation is CSASSDTQYF.

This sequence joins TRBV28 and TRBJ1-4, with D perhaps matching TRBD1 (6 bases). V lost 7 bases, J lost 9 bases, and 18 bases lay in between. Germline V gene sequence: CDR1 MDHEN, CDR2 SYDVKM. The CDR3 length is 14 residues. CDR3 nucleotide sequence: TGTGCCAGCACCCAAATCAACAGGGTAAAAAAACTGTTTTTT. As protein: CASTQINRVKKLFF.

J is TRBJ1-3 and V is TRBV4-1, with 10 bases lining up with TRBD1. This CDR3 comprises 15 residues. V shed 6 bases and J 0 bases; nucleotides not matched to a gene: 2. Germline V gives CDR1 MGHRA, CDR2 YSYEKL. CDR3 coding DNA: TGCGCCAGCAGTCGGGACAGGGGCTCTGGAAACACCATATATTTT. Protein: CASSRDRGSGNTIYF.

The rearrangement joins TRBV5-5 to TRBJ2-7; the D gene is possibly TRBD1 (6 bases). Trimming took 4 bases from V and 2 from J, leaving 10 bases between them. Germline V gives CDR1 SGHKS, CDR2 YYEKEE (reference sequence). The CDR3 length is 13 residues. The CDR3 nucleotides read TGTGCCAGCAGCAAACAGGGTGCCTACGAGCAGTACTTC. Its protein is CASSKQGAYEQYF.

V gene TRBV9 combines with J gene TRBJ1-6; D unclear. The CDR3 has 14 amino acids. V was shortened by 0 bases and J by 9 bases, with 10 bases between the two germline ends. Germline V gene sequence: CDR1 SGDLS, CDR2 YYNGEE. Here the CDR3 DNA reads TGTGCCAGCAGCGTAGACCAGGTGGGTTCACCCCTCCACTTT. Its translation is CASSVDQVGSPLHF.

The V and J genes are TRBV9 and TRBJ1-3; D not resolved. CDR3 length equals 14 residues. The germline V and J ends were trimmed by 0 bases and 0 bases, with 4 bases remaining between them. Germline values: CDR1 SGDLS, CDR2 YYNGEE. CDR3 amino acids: CASSVANSGNTIYF. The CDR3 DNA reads TGTGCCAGCAGCGTAGCCAACTCTGGAAACACCATATATTTT.

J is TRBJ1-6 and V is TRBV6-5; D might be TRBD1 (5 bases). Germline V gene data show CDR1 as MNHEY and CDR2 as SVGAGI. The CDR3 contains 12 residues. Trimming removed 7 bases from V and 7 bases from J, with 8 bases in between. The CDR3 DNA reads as TGTGCCAGCAACCAGGGCAATTCACCCCTCCACTTT. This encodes CASNQGNSPLHF.

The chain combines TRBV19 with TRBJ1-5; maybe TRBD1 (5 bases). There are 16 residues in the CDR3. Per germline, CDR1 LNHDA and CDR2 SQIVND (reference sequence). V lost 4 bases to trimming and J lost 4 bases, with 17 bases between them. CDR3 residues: CASSTLHRNQNQPQHF. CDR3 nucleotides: TGTGCCAGTAGTACACTCCACAGGAACCAAAATCAGCCCCAGCATTTT.

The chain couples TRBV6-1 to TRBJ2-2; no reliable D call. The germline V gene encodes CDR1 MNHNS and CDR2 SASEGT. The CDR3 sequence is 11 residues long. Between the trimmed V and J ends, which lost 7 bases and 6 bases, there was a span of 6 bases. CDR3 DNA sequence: TGTGCCAGCATCTTTTCCGGGGAGCTGTTTTTT. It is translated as CASIFSGELFF.

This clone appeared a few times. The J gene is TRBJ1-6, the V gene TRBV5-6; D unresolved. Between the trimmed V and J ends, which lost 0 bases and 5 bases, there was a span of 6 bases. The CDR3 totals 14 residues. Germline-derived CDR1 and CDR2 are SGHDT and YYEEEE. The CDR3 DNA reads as TGTGCCAGCAGCTTGGTACAGCATAATTCACCCCTCCACTTT. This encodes CASSLVQHNSPLHF.

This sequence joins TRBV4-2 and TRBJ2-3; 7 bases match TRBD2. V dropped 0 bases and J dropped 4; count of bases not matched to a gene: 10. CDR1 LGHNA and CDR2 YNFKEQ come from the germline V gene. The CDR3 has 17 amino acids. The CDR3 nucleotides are TGTGCCAGCAGCCAAGATCGACGGGGGGTGGTGCCAGATACGCAGTATTTT. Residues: CASSQDRRGVVPDTQYF.

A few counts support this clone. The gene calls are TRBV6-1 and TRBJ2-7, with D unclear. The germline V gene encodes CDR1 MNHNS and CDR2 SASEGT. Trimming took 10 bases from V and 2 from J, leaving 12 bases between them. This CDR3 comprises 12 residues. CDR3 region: CATSVEPYEQYF. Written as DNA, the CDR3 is TGTGCCACCTCGGTGGAGCCCTACGAGCAGTACTTC.